The 20 T cell receptor beta chains presented below share a single source sample, sequenced in a study of T cells in Graves' hyperthyroidism and ophthalmopathy (dated by TCRdb to the late 2010s). The library was built by means of multiplex PCR. The run used an Illumina HiSeq 2000. Amplification of TCR beta CDR3 regions was carried out from RNA transcripts. A first-round RT-PCR of the TCR CDR3 used the HTBI primer set with the Qiagen OneStep RT-PCR kit. The public reads were reanalyzed by TCRdb: fastp trimming at Q25, MiXCR alignment, in-frame beta chains only. Rows with one shared CDR3 protein collapse into an entry with the most common genes and DNA. This sample gives about 600,000 distinct CDR3 sequences in total; approximately 16% of them show up just once. The ten most abundant clones make up 2.5% to 4% of the sample. The specimen was blood. Receptors were obtained from a woman in her 40s with Graves' ophthalmopathy.

This clonotype was recorded a few times. V usage is TRBV20-1 and J usage is TRBJ2-7; D gene ambiguous. V was clipped by 6 bases and J by 0 bases, with 15 bases between them. The CDR3 runs to 14 residues. The germline V gene has CDR1 DFQATT and CDR2 SNEGSKA (reference sequence). The CDR3 protein is CSATSDEGSYEQYF. In nucleotides, the CDR3 is TGCAGTGCCACGTCTGATGAAGGCTCCTACGAGCAGTACTTC.

This clonotype turned up a few times. This sequence joins TRBV27 and TRBJ1-1; 12 positions match TRBD1. J was trimmed by 5 bases and V by 5 bases; bases with no gene match: 6. The CDR3 covers 15 residues. Germline CDR1 is MNHEY and CDR2 is SMNVEV (reference sequence). The CDR3 reads CASSERGQGATEAFF. The CDR3 DNA follows: TGTGCCAGCAGTGAAAGGGGACAGGGGGCTACTGAAGCTTTCTTT.

This clonotype was seen many times. The rearrangement uses TRBV2 and TRBJ2-7, with 11 positions matching TRBD1. V was pared by 5 bases and J by 9 bases, with 15 bases of the junction left unmatched. CDR1 and CDR2 from the germline V gene are SNHLY and FYNNEI. CDR3 length equals 16 residues. In DNA form, the CDR3 reads TGTGCCAGCAGTTATCAACCGGGACAGGGGGATTTTGGGCAGTACTTC. Encoded protein: CASSYQPGQGDFGQYF.

This clonotype was seen at least ten times. The chain is built from TRBV5-1 and TRBJ2-5; D is ambiguous. Germline V CDR1 and CDR2: SGHRS, YFSETQ. The CDR3 is 15 amino acids. V gave up 5 bases and J gave up 1 base, with 15 bases separating them. The CDR3 protein is CASRGPPHSQETQYF. The CDR3 DNA sequence: TGCGCCAGCAGAGGTCCGCCCCATAGCCAAGAGACCCAGTACTTC.

V usage is TRBV15 and J usage is TRBJ1-4; no clear D. Germline assignment: CDR1 LNHNV and CDR2 YYDKDF (reference sequence). Trimming shortened V by 0 bases and J by 8 bases, and 13 bases separated the two germline ends. The CDR3 is 15 residues long. The CDR3 nucleotides are TGTGCCACCAGCAGAGATTCCAGCCTGGGGGAAAAACTGTTTTTT. Encoded protein: CATSRDSSLGEKLFF.

This clonotype turned up a few times. The chain carries TRBV30 and TRBJ1-6; D unclear. CDR1 GTSNPN and CDR2 SVGIG come from the germline V gene (reference sequence). This CDR3 region has 14 residues. Trimming took off 4 bases at V and 10 bases at J, with 17 bases between the two ends. CDR3 nucleotide sequence: TGTGCCTGGAAATTGAACCCTGGGTTGTCACCCCTCCACTTT. This codes for CAWKLNPGLSPLHF.

V is TRBV3-1 and J is TRBJ1-3, with unresolved D. This CDR3 spans 14 amino acids. Germline CDR1 and CDR2: LGHDT and YNNKEL (reference sequence). The V gene lost 0 bases and the J gene lost 6 bases, with 9 bases spanning the gap. Written as DNA, the CDR3 is TGTGCCAGCAGCCAAGACTGGGAATCAAACACCATATATTTT. Protein: CASSQDWESNTIYF.

This clonotype was seen ten or more times. The chain recombines TRBV2 with TRBJ1-2, with D maybe TRBD1 (6 bases). The CDR3 runs to 13 residues. V was trimmed by 1 base and J by 7 bases, leaving 10 bases between them. The germline CDR1 and CDR2 sequences are SNHLY and FYNNEI. The CDR3 nucleotides are TGTGCCAGCAGTGAAGGGACAGCGAGTGGCTACACCTTC. It is translated as CASSEGTASGYTF.

V and J are TRBV18 and TRBJ2-7; D gene unclear. In germline, CDR1 is KGHSH, CDR2 LQKENI. The CDR3 covers 15 residues. V was cut by 2 bases and J by 0 bases, with 11 bases left in between. CDR3 sequence (DNA): TGTGCCAGCTCACCAGCCCCCCAGAGCTCCTACGAGCAGTACTTC. This encodes CASSPAPQSSYEQYF. The entire variable domain, with the rest obtained from reference TRBV18 and TRBJ2-7, is as follows: NAGVMQNPRHLVRRRGQEARLRCSPMKGHSHVYWYRQLPEEGLKFMVYLQKENIIDESGMPKERFSAEFPKEGPSILRIQQVVRGDSAAYFCASSPAPQSSYEQYFGPGTRLTVT.

This clonotype is a singleton in its sample. CDR3 residues: CASRLAGVLTGELFF. The CDR3 DNA reads as TGTGCCAGCAGATTAGCGGGAGTATTAACCGGGGAGCTGTTTTTT. V and J are TRBV2 and TRBJ2-2, with 9 positions matching TRBD2. The CDR3 spans 15 residues. Germline CDR1 reads SNHLY; CDR2 reads FYNNEI. V shed 6 bases and J 5 bases; nucleotides not matched to a gene: 7.

Many counts were recorded for this clonotype. This chain joins TRBV12-3 or TRBV12-4 and TRBJ2-6; D gene uncertain. The CDR3 covers 15 residues. The V gene lost 3 bases and the J gene lost 4 bases, with 10 bases spanning the gap. This CDR3 is CASSFRSRGANVLTF. DNA for the CDR3: TGTGCCAGCAGTTTTAGGTCTAGGGGGGCCAACGTCCTGACTTTC.

This chain uses TRBV4-1 with TRBJ2-3; D remains ambiguous. V was pared by 3 bases and J by 2 bases, with 12 bases between. The CDR3 totals 15 residues. CDR1 and CDR2 (germline): MGHRA, YSYEKL. This chain's CDR3 is CASSQITLNTDTQYF. The CDR3 coding sequence is TGCGCCAGCAGCCAGATAACCCTAAACACAGATACGCAGTATTTT.

The sample holds many counts of this clonotype. The chain couples TRBV3-1 to TRBJ1-2, with D unresolved. There are 15 residues in the CDR3. Per the germline V gene, CDR1 is LGHDT and CDR2 is YNNKEL (reference sequence). V dropped 3 bases and J dropped 0 bases, with 11 bases sitting between them. The CDR3 here is CASSHRLGPNYGYTF. The CDR3 coding sequence is TGTGCCAGCAGCCACAGATTGGGTCCTAACTATGGCTACACCTTC. The complete variable domain, with remaining parts taken from reference TRBV3-1 and TRBJ1-2, reads DTAVSQTPKYLVTQMGNDKSIKCEQNLGHDTMYWYKQDSKKFLKIMFSYNNKELIINETVPNRFSPKSPDKAHLNLHINSLELGDSAVYFCASSHRLGPNYGYTFGSGTRLTVV.

The chain is built from TRBV20-1 and TRBJ1-6; perhaps TRBD1 as D (5 bases). The V end was cut by 6 bases, the J end by 7 bases, with 10 bases between. CDR3 length: 12 residues. CDR1 is DFQATT and CDR2 is SNEGSKA in the germline V gene (reference sequence). The chain's CDR3 is CSARDQNSPLHF. DNA of the CDR3: TGCAGTGCCAGGGACCAAAATTCACCCCTCCACTTT.

This clonotype was seen repeatedly, ten times or more. The chain carries TRBV29-1 and TRBJ1-1; D unclear. V was shortened by 6 bases and J by 6 bases, with 23 bases between the two germline ends. CDR1 is SQVTM and CDR2 is ANQGSEA in the germline V gene. This CDR3 has 15 amino acids. The CDR3 spells CSVRPVVQRPAEAFF. CDR3 bases: TGCAGCGTCCGACCTGTCGTTCAGAGGCCGGCTGAAGCTTTCTTT.

Ten or more counts support this clonotype. The V and J genes are TRBV3-1 and TRBJ2-1; unclear D gene. The V gene lost 3 bases and the J gene lost 4 bases, with 13 bases spanning the gap. This CDR3 region has 15 residues. Germline values: CDR1 LGHDT, CDR2 YNNKEL (reference sequence). CDR3 sequence reads: CASSQAGQRYNEQFF. The DNA for the CDR3 is TGTGCCAGCAGCCAGGCTGGTCAGCGTTACAATGAGCAGTTCTTC.

J is TRBJ2-1 and V is TRBV15, with 8 bases aligning to TRBD1. The trim removed 3 bases at V and 6 bases at J, leaving 4 bases unmatched. There are 14 residues in the CDR3. CDR1 is LNHNV and CDR2 is YYDKDF in the germline V gene (reference sequence). CDR3 nucleotides: TGTGCCACCAGCAGCCTGGACAGGGTCAATGAGCAGTTCTTC. Its translation: CATSSLDRVNEQFF. The full variable domain, with the rest looked up from reference TRBV15 and TRBJ2-1, is DAMVIQNPRYQVTQFGKPVTLSCSQTLNHNVMYWYQQKSSQAPKLLFHYYDKDFNNEADTPDNFQSRRPNTSFCFLDIRSPGLGDTAMYLCATSSLDRVNEQFFGPGTRLTVL.

The chain links TRBV3-1 to TRBJ2-2, with 10 bases identical to TRBD2. With 7 bases clipped from V and 4 bases from J, the junction kept 6 bases outside the gene matches. This CDR3 is built from 15 residues. Germline V gene sequence: CDR1 LGHDT, CDR2 YNNKEL (reference sequence). CDR3 nucleotide sequence: TGTGCCAGCACCAGCGGGGGGGCGATCACCGGGGAGCTGTTTTTT. It is translated as CASTSGGAITGELFF.

This clonotype was seen at least ten times. The CDR3 coding sequence is TGTGCCAGCAGCTTAGGGGGGCCCTTACAAGTCAATGAGCAGTTCTTC. It codes for CASSLGGPLQVNEQFF. This chain connects TRBV7-9 to TRBJ2-1; the D gene is possibly TRBD1 (6 bases). V dropped 1 base and J dropped 6 bases, with 16 bases sitting between them. In germline, CDR1 is SEHNR, CDR2 FQNEAQ (reference sequence). The CDR3 is 16 amino acids.

The chain is built from TRBV19 and TRBJ1-5, with TRBD1 matching over 10 bases. From germline, CDR1 is LNHDA and CDR2 SQIVND (reference sequence). This CDR3 has 17 amino acids. With V trimmed by 1 base and J by 6 bases, 9 bases remained unmatched. CDR3 protein: CASSIGQGAYGSQPQHF. CDR3 DNA sequence: TGTGCCAGTAGTATAGGACAGGGGGCGTACGGAAGTCAGCCCCAGCATTTT.